The present T cell receptor beta chain was sequenced within a study of OX40 agonist ivuxolimab in advanced cancers. Overall study: At doses from 0.01 to 10 mg/kg, patients were given intravenous ivuxolimab every 2 weeks. General study results and limits: Determination of antigen specificity was not performed for the expanded peripheral T cells. Clonal expansion from baseline to week 6 occurred in both CD4+ and CD8+ T cells.

Produced via immunoSEQ multiplex PCR; TCRdb's table is partial and in-frame only. Of some 61,000 clones in the sample, 80% to 90% are singletons; the top ten hold 5.4%. Individuals having autoimmune disease history or systemic immunosuppression were not enrolled. Germline CDR1 is SSHAT and CDR2 is FNYEAQ (reference sequence). V was clipped by 2 bases and J by 7 bases; unmatched bases: 7. This CDR3 is built from 16 residues. Remarks on this clone: Its specificity is unknown.

The sequenced sample was CD4+ or CD8+ T cells sorted from blood, obtained in a trial of the OX40 agonist ivuxolimab. The clonotype comes from an adult with an advanced solid tumor such as melanoma, head and neck, liver or kidney cancer. The rearrangement uses TRBV7-7 and TRBJ2-1; 11 bases agree with TRBD2. CDR3 residues: CASSLTLAGGKNEQFF. The CDR3 DNA is TGTGCCAGCAGCTTAACCCTAGCGGGAGGAAAAAATGAGCAGTTCTTC.